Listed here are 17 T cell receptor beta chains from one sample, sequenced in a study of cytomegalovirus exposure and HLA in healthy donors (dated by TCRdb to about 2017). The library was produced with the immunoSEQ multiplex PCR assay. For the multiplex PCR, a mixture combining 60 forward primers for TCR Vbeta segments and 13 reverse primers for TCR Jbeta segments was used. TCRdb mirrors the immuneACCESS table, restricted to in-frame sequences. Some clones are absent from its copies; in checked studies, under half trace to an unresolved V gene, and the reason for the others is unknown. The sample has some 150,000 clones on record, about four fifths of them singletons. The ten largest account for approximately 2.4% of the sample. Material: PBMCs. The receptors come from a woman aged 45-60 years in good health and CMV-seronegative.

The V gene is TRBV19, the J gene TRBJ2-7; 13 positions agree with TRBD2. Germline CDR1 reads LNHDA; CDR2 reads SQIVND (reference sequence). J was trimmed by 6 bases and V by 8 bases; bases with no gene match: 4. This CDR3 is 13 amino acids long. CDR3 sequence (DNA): TGTGCCAGTGGGACTAGCGGGATGTCCGAGCAGTACTTC. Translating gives CASGTSGMSEQYF.

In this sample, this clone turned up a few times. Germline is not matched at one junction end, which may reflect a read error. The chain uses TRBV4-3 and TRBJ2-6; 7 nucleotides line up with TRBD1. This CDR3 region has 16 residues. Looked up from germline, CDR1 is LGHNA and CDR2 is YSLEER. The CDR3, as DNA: TGCGCCTGCAGCCAACCGACAGGGACTGGGGCCAACGTCCTGACTTTC. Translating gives CACSQPTGTGANVLTF.

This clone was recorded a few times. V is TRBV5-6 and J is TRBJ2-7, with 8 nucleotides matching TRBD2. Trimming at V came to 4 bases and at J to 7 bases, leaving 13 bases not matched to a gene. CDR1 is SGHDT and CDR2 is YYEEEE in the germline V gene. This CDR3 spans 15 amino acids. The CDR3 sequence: CASSTSGLGFSEQYF. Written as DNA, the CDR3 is TGTGCCAGCAGCACATCGGGACTAGGGTTTTCGGAGCAGTACTTC.

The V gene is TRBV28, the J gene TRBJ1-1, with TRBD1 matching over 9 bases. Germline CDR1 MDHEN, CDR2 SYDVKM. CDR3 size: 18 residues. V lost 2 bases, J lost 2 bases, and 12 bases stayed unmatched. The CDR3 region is CASSLPTGTGFENTEAFF. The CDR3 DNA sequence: TGTGCCAGCAGTTTACCCACCGGGACAGGGTTCGAAAACACTGAAGCTTTCTTT.

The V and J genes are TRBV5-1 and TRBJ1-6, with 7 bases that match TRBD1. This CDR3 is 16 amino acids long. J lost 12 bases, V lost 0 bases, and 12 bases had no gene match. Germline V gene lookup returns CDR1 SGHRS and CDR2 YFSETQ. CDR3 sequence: CASSLDSDRQFRPLHF. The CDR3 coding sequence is TGCGCCAGCAGCTTGGATTCGGACAGGCAATTCAGACCCCTCCACTTT.

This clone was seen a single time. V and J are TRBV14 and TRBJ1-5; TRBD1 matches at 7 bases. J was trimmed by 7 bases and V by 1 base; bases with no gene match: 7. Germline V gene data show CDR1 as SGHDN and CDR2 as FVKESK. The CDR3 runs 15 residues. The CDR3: CASSQGQGLGQPQHF. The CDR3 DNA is TGTGCCAGCAGCCAAGGACAGGGATTGGGACAGCCCCAGCATTTT.

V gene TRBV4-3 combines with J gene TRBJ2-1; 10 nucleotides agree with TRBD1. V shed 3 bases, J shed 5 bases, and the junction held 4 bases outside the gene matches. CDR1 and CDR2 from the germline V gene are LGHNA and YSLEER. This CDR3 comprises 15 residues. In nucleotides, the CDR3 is TGCGCCAGCAGCCAGAGGGGACAGGGGAACAATGAGCAGTTCTTC. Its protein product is CASSQRGQGNNEQFF.

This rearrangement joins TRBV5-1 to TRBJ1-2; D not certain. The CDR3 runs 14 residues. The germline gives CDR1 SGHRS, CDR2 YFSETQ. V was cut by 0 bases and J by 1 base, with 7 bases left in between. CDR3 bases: TGCGCCAGCAGCTTGGGGAGCCATAACTATGGCTACACCTTC. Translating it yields CASSLGSHNYGYTF.

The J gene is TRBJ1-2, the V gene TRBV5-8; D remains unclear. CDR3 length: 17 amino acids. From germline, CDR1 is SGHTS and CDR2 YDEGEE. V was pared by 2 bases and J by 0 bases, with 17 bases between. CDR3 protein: CASSLREPALTNYGYTF. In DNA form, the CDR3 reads TGTGCCAGCAGCTTACGGGAACCCGCGTTAACTAACTATGGCTACACCTTC.

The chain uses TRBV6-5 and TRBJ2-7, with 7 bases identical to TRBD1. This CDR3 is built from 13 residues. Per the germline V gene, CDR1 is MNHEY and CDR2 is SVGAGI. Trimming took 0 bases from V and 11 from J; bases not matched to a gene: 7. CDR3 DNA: TGTGCCAGCAGTTACTCGACAGGGTTCGGGAAGTACTTC. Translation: CASSYSTGFGKYF.

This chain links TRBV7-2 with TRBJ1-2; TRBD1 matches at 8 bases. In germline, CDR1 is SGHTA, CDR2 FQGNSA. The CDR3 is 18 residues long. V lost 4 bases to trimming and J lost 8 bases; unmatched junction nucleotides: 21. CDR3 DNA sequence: TGTGCCAGCAGCTCCCCCACCCTCGCAGGGGGCCGCCACGGCGGCTACACCTTC. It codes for CASSSPTLAGGRHGGYTF.

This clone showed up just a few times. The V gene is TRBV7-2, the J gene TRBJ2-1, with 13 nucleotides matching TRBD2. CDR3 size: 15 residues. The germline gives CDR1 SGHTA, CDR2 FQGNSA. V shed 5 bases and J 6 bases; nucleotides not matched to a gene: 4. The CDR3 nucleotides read TGTGCCAGCAGCCGGGGACTAGCGGGAACCAATGAGCAGTTCTTC. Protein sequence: CASSRGLAGTNEQFF.

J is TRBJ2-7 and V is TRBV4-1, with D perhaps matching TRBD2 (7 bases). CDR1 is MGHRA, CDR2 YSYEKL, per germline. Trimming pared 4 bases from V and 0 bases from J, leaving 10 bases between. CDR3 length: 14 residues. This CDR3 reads CASSRAGASYEQYF. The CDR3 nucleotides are TGCGCCAGCAGCCGCGCGGGGGCCTCCTACGAGCAGTACTTC.

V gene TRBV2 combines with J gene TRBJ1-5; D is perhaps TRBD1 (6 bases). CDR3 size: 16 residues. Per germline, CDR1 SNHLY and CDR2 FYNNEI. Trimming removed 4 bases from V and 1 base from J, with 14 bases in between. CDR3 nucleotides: TGTGCCAGCAGTGGTTTTGCAGGGGTAAGCAATCAGCCCCAGCATTTT. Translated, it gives CASSGFAGVSNQPQHF. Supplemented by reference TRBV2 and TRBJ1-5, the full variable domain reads EPEVTQTPSHQVTQMGQEVILRCVPISNHLYFYWYRQILGQKVEFLVSFYNNEISEKSEIFDDQFSVERPDGSNFTLKIRSTKLEDSAMYFCASSGFAGVSNQPQHFGDGTRLSIL.

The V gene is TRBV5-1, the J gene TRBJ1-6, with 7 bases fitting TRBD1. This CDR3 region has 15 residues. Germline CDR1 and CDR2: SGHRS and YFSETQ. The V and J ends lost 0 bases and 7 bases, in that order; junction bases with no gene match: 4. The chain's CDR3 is CASSLEEGANSPLHF. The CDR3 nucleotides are TGCGCCAGCAGCTTGGAGGAGGGGGCGAATTCACCCCTCCACTTT.

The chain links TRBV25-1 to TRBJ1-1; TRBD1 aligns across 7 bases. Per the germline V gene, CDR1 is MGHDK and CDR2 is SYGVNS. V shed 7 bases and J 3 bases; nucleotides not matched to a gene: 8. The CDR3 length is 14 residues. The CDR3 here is CASKRQGLYTEAFF. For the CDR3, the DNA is TGTGCCAGCAAAAGACAGGGTTTGTACACTGAAGCTTTCTTT.

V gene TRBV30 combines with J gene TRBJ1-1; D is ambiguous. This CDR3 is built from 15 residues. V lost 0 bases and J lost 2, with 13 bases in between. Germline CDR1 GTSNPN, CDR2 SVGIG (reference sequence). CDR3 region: CAWSVIAGLNTEAFF. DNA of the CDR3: TGTGCCTGGAGTGTAATTGCGGGCTTAAACACTGAAGCTTTCTTT.